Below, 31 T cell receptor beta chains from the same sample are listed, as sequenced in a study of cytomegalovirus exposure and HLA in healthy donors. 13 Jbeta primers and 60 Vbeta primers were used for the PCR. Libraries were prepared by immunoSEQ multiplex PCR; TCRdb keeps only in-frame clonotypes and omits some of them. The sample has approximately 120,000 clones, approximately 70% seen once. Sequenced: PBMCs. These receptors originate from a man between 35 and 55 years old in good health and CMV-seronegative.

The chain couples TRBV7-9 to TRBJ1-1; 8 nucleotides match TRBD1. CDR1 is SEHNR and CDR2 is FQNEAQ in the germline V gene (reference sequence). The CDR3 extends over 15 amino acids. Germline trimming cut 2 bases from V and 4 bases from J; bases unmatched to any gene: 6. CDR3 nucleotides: TGTGCCAGCAGCTTAAACCAGGGGGCCGCCACTGAAGCTTTCTTT. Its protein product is CASSLNQGAATEAFF.

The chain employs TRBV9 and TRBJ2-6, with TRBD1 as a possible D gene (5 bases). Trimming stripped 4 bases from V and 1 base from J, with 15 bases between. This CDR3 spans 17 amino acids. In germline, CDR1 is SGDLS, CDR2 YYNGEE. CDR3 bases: TGTGCCAGCAGCAACAATCAGGGTGGGTCTGGGGCCAACGTCCTGACTTTC. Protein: CASSNNQGGSGANVLTF.

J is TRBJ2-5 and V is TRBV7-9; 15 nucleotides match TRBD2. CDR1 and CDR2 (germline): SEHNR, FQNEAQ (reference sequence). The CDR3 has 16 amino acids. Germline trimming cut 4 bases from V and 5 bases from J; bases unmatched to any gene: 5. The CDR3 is CASSSSGTSGGETQYF. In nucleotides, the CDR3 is TGTGCCAGCAGCTCATCCGGGACTAGCGGGGGGGAGACCCAGTACTTC.

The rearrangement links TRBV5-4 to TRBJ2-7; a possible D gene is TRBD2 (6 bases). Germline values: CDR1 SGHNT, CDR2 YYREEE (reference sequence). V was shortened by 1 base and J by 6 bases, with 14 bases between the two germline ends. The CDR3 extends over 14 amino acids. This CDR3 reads CASSLSGPFGEQYF. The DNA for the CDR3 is TGTGCCAGCAGCTTGAGCGGGCCTTTCGGCGAGCAGTACTTC.

For the CDR3, the DNA is TGCGCCAGCAGCTCCGAACCTTTTGACTTCACGCGGGGTGCCACCTACGAGCAGTACTTC. Its protein product is CASSSEPFDFTRGATYEQYF. The gene calls are TRBV5-1 and TRBJ2-7; possibly TRBD2 for D (6 bases). Trimming took off 3 bases at V and 2 bases at J, with 30 bases between the two ends. The germline CDR1 and CDR2 sequences are SGHRS and YFSETQ. The CDR3 length is 20 residues.

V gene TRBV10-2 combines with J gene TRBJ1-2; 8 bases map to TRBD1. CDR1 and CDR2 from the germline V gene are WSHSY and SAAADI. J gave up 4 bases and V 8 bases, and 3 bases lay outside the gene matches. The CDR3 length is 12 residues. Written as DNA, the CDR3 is TGCGCCAGCGGAGACAGGGGCTATGGCTACACCTTC. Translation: CASGDRGYGYTF.

The CDR3 sequence: CASSSGQGASITQYF. In DNA form, the CDR3 reads TGTGCCAGCAGCTCAGGACAGGGGGCTTCGATAACGCAGTATTTT. The genes are TRBV11-2 and TRBJ2-3; 11 bases fit TRBD1. Per the germline V gene, CDR1 is SGHAT and CDR2 is FQNNGV. The CDR3 covers 15 residues. Unmatched junction bases numbered 9, after V lost 4 bases and J lost 9 bases.

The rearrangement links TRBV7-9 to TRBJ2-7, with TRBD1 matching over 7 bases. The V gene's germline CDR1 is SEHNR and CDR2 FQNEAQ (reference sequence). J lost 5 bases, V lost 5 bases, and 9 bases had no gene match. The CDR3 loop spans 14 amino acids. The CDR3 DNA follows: TGTGCCAGCAGCCCGGGGACAGCCCCCGACGAGCAGTACTTC. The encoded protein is CASSPGTAPDEQYF.

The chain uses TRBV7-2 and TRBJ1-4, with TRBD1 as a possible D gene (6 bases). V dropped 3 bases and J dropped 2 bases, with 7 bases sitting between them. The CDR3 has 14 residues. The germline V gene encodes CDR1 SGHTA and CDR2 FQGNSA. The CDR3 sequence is CASSFQGTNEKLFF. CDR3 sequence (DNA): TGTGCCAGCAGCTTTCAGGGGACTAATGAAAAACTGTTTTTT.

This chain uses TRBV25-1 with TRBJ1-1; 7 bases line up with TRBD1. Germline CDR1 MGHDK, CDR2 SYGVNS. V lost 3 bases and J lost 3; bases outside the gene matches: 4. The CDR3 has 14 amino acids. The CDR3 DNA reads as TGTGCCAGCAGTGATAACAGGGGTTACACTGAAGCTTTCTTT. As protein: CASSDNRGYTEAFF.

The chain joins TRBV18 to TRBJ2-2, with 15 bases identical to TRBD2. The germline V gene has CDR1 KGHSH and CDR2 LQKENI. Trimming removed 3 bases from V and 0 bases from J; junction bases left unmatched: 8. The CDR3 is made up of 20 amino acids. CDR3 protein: CASSPRPGTSGGTNTGELFF. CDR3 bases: TGTGCCAGCTCACCCCGTCCCGGGACTAGCGGGGGGACGAACACCGGGGAGCTGTTTTTT.

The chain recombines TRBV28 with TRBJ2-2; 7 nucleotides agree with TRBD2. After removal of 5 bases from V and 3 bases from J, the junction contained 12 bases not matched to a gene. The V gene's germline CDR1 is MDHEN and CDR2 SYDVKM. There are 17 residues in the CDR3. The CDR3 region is CASSPRPGRVDTGELFF. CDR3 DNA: TGTGCCAGCAGTCCCCGGCCAGGGAGGGTGGACACCGGGGAGCTGTTTTTT.

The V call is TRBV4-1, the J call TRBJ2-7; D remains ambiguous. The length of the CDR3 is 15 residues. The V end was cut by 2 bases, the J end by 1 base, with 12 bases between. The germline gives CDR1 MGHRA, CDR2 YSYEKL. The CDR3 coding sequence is TGCGCCAGCAGCCAAATCAGAGACTTTTCCTACGAGCAGTACTTC. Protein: CASSQIRDFSYEQYF.

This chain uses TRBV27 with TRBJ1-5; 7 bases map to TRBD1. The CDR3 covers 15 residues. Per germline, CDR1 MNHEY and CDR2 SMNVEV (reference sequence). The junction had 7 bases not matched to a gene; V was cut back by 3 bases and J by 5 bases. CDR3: CASSFVGGAYQPQHF. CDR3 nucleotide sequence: TGTGCCAGCAGTTTTGTAGGGGGCGCCTATCAGCCCCAGCATTTT.

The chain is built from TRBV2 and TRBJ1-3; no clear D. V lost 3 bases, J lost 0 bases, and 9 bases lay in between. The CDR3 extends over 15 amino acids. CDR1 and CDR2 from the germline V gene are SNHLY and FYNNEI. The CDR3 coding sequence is TGTGCCAGCAGTGATGACTTCGGCTCTGGAAACACCATATATTTT. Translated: CASSDDFGSGNTIYF.

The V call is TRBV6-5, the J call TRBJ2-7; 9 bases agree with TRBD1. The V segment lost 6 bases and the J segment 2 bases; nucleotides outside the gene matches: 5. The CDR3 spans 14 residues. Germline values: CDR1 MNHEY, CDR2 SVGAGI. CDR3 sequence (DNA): TGTGCCAGCAGCCACCGGGACAGGGCCTACGAGCAGTACTTC. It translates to CASSHRDRAYEQYF.

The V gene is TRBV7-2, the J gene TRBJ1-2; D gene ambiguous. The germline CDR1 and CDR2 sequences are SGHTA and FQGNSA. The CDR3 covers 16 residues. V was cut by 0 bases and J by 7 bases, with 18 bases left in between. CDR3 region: CASSLADASMTGGYTF. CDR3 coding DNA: TGTGCCAGCAGCTTAGCCGATGCGTCAATGACTGGTGGCTACACCTTC.

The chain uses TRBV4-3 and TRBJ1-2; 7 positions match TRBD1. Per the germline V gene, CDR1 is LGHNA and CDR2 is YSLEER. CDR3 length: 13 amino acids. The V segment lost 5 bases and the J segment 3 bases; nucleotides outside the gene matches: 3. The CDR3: CASSAGQDYGYTF. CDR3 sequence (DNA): TGCGCCAGCAGCGCCGGACAGGACTATGGCTACACCTTC.

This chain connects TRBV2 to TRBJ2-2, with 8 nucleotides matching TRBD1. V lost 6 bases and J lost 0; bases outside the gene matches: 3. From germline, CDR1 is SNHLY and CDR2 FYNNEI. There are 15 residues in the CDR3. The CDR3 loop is CASRVDRANTGELFF. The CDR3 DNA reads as TGTGCCAGCAGGGTGGACAGGGCGAACACCGGGGAGCTGTTTTTT.

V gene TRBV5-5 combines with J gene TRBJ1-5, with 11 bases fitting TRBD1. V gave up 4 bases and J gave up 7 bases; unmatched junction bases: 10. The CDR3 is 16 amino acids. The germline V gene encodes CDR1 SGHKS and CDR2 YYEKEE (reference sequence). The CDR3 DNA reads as TGTGCCAGCAGCCCGCAGGCGGACAGGGGGCAGCAGCCCCAGCATTTT. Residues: CASSPQADRGQQPQHF.

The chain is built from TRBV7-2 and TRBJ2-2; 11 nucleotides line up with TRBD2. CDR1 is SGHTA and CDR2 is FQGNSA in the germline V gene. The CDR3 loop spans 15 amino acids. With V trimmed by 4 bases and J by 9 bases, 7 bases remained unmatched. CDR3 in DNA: TGTGCCAGCAGCTCCCCCGGACTAGCGGGCCGGGAGCTGTTTTTT. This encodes CASSSPGLAGRELFF.

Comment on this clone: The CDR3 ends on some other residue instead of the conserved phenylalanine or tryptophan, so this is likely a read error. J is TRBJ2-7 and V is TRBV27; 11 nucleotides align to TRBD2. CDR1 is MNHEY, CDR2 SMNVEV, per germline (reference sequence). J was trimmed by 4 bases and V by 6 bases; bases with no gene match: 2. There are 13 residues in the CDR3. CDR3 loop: CASRLAGGYEQYL. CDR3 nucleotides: TGTGCCAGCAGGTTAGCGGGGGGGTACGAGCAGTACCTC.

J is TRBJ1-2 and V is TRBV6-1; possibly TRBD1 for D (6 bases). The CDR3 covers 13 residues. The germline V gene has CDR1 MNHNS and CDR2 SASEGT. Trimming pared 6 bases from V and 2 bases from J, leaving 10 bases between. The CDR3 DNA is TGTGCCAGCAGCCCACAGGGAAACTATGGCTACACCTTC. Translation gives CASSPQGNYGYTF.

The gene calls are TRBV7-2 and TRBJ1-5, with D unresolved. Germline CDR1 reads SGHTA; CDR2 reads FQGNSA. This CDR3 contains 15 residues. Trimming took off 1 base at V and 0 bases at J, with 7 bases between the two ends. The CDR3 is CASSLGSYSNQPQHF. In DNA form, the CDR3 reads TGTGCCAGCAGCTTAGGATCCTATAGCAATCAGCCCCAGCATTTT.

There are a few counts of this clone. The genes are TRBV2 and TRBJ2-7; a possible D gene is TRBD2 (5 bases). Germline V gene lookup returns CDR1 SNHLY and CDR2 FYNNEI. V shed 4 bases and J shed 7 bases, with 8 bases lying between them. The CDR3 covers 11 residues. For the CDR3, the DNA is TGTGCCAGCAGTGGGAGGTGGGAGCAGTACTTC. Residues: CASSGRWEQYF.

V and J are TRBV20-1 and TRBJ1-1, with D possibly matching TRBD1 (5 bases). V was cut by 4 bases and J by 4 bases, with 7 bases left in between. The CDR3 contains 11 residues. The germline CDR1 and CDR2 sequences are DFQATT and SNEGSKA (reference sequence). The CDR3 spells CSAMGGTEAFF. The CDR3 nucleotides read TGCAGTGCTATGGGGGGCACTGAAGCTTTCTTT.

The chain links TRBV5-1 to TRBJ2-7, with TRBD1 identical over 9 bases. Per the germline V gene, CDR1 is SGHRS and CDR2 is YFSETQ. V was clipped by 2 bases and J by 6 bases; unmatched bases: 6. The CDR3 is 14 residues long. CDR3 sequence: CASSLTGTGREQYF. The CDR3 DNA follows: TGCGCCAGCAGCTTAACCGGGACAGGGCGCGAGCAGTACTTC.

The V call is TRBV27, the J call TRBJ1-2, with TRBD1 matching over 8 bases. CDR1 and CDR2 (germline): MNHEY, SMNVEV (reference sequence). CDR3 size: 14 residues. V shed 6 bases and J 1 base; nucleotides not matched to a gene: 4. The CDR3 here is CASRPGQVNYGYTF. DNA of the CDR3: TGTGCCAGCAGGCCGGGACAGGTTAACTATGGCTACACCTTC.

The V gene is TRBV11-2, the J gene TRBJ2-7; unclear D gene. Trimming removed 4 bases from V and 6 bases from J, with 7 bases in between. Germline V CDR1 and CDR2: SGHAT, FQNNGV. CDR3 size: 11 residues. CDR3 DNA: TGTGCCAGCAGCTCTCTCTCCGAGCAGTACTTC. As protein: CASSSLSEQYF.

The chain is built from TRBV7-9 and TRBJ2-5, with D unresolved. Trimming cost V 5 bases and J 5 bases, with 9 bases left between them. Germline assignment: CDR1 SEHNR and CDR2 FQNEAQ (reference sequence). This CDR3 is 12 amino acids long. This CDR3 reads CASSRHGETQYF. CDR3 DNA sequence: TGTGCCAGCAGCCGCCACGGGGAGACCCAGTACTTC.

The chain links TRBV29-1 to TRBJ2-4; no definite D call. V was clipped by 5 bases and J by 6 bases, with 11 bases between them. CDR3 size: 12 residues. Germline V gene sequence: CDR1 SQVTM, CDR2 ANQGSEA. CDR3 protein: CSVHQDSNIQYF. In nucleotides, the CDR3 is TGCAGCGTTCATCAGGATTCAAACATTCAGTACTTC.